This TCR beta chain derives from a study of CD8 T cells in ankylosing spondylitis. Points from the study as a whole: Prior literature has documented some motif variants in synovial fluid and blood from reactive arthritis. Characteristic, it appeared, of ankylosing spondylitis blood was a TCR beta motif of several highly homologous variants.

Germline V gives CDR1 MDHEN, CDR2 SYDVKM. The CDR3 has 16 amino acids. V was clipped by 5 bases and J by 0 bases, with 14 bases between them. MiXCR, run by TCRdb on the 5' RACE reads, gives a single entry per CDR3 protein. The sample has fewer than 550,000 distinct CDR3 sequences; 5.3% are singletons. This clonotype was detected a few times. What it binds is unknown. The sample taken for sequencing was blood, either unsorted or a sorted T cell fraction (not recorded which). This clonotype originated in a male donor with ankylosing spondylitis. The chain links TRBV28 to TRBJ2-1; no reliable D call. The CDR3 region has the DNA TGTGCCAGCAGTCCGACTGGAAGTAGCTCCTACAATGAGCAGTTCTTC. Protein: CASSPTGSSSYNEQFF.